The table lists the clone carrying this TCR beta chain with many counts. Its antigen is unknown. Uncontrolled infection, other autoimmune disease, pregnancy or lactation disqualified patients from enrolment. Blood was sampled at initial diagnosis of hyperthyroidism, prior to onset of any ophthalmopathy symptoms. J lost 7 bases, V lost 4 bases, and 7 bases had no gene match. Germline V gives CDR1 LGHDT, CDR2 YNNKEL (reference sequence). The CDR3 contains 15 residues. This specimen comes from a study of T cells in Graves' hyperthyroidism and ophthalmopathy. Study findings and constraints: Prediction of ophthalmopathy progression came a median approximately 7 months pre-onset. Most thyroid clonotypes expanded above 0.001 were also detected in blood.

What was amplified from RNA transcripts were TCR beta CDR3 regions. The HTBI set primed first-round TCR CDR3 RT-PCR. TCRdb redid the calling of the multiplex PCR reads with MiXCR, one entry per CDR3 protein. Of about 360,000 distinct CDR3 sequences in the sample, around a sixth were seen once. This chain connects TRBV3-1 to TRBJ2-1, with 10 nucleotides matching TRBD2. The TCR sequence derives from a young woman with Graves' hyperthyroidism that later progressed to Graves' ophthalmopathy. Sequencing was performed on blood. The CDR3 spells CASSRPTSGVNEQFF. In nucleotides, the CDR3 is TGTGCCAGCAGCCGACCAACTAGCGGGGTAAATGAGCAGTTCTTC.